This TCR beta chain was identified during a study of vaccination and CD4 T cells after COVID-19. Germline V gives CDR1 DFQATT, CDR2 SNEGSKA (reference sequence). This CDR3 contains 14 residues. V trimming: 5 bases; J trimming: 7 bases; junction bases outside the gene matches: 7. Treatment indicated: approximately 9-day PBMC culture with coronavirus spike peptide pools or control peptides (ViraFEST assay). Of note for this clonotype: What it binds is not known.

With the Oncomine TCR Beta short-read assay, DNA from cultured CD4+ T cells was sequenced. TCRdb independently ran MiXCR on the PCR reads; one entry per CDR3 protein. The repertoire holds approximately 10,000 distinct CDR3 sequences, with around 50% as singletons. V usage is TRBV20-1 and J usage is TRBJ1-6; 8 bases line up with TRBD1. The sequencing input was CD4+ T cells from blood, cultured in vitro. The receptor was derived from a human donor who had recovered from COVID-19. CDR3 in amino acids: CSAFTGGRNSPLHF. CDR3 bases: TGCAGTGCTTTTACAGGGGGTCGGAATTCACCCCTCCACTTT.